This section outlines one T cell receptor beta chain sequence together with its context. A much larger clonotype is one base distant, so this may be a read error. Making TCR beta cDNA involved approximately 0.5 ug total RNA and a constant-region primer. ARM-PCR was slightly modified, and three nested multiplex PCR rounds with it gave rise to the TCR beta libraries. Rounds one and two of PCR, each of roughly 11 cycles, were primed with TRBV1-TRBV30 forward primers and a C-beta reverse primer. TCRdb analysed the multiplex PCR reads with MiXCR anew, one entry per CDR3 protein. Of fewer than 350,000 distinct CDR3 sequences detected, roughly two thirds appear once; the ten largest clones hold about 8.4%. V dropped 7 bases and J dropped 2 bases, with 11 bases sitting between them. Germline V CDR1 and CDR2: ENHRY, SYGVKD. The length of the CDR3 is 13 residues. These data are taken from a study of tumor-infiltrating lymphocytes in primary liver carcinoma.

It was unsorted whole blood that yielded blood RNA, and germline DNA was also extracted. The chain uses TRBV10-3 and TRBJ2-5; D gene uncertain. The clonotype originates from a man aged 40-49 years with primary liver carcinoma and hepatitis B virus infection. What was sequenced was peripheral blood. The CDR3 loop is CAITGLEQETQYF. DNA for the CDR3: TGTGCCATCACTGGGTTAGAACAAGAGACCCAGTACTTC.